The present TCR beta chain was sequenced within a study of shared clonotypes between healthy human individuals. CD8 cells regarded as naive lacked CD45RO, were positively chosen for CCR7, and omitted terminally differentiated effector memory CD45RA+ cells. Data came from immunoSEQ multiplex PCR; TCRdb stores just in-frame clones and leaves some out. This sample has 500,000 to 700,000 clones, with around 95% found just once. Sequenced: naive CD8+ T cells sorted from blood. This clonotype originated in a woman younger than 45 in good health.

CDR3 nucleotides: TGTGCCAGCAGCGTAGAGGGCTGGAACACAGATACGCAGTATTTT. Its protein is CASSVEGWNTDTQYF. The chain employs TRBV9 and TRBJ2-3; no clear D. Per the germline V gene, CDR1 is SGDLS and CDR2 is YYNGEE. The CDR3 sequence is 15 residues long. Trimming cost V 0 bases and J 2 bases, with 10 bases left between them. The variable domain in full, completed from reference TRBV9 and TRBJ2-3, reads DSGVTQTPKHLITATGQRVTLRCSPRSGDLSVYWYQQSLDQGLQFLIQYYNGEERAKGNILERFSAQQFPDLHSELNLSSLELGDSALYFCASSVEGWNTDTQYFGPGTRLTVL.